The clone carrying this TCR beta chain was recorded a few times. Its antigen is unidentified. The germline V and J ends were trimmed by 4 bases and 4 bases, with 14 bases remaining between them. The CDR3 consists of 14 residues. CDR1 and CDR2 from the germline V gene are SGHNT and YENEEA. These data belong to a study of vaccination and CD4 T cells after COVID-19. Study summary: The post-COVID sampling time was a median around 91 days after diagnosis, ranging from 35 to 161. Stimulation of the cells used overlapping spike peptide pools from SARS-CoV-2 and from the common cold coronaviruses HCoV-NL63, HCoV-OC43 and HCoV-229E.

Cultured CD4+ T cell DNA was sequenced using the Oncomine TCR Beta short-read assay. TCRdb called the PCR reads again in MiXCR, with one record for every CDR3 protein. The sample yields 9,500 to 10,000 distinct CDR3 sequences, roughly half seen once. The sample's treatment: approximately nine-day PBMC culture with coronavirus spike peptide pools or control peptides (ViraFEST assay). J is TRBJ2-7 and V is TRBV11-3; perhaps TRBD2 as D (5 bases). The sequence was obtained from a human donor who had recovered from COVID-19. What was sequenced was CD4+ T cells from blood, cultured in vitro. For the CDR3, the DNA is TGTGCCAGCAGCTCGATCGGGATGTTATACGAGCAGTACTTC. Its protein is CASSSIGMLYEQYF.